Listed below are T cell receptor beta chains from one sample, sequenced in a study of blood T cells in healthy people across ages. TCRdb re-called the 5' RACE reads through MiXCR, storing one row per CDR3 protein. This table has roughly 1,300,000 distinct CDR3 sequences, 45% to 70% appearing once. Sequences were obtained from blood. These TCRs come from a man younger than 35 in good health. Each CDR3 is given with its conserved first and last residue. Each record gives: clone size, J gene, D gene, V gene, CDR3 protein, CDR3 DNA. The D gene is left open where the match is weak. Clone size is not always given. Where it is, it says once, few, many or a class for expanded clones.

>-|TRBJ2-4|TRBD2|TRBV4-1
CASSQEGRAGIQYF
TGCGCCAGCAGCCAAGAAGGGAGGGCGGGCATTCAGTACTTC
>-|TRBJ2-1|-|TRBV7-8
CASSSRQDRGNEQFF
TGTGCCAGCAGCTCTCGACAAGACCGGGGCAATGAGCAGTTCTTC
>few|TRBJ2-7|-|TRBV3-1
CASSQDRSFSYEQYF
TGTGCCAGCAGCCAAGATCGTAGCTTCTCCTACGAGCAGTACTTC
>many|TRBJ2-1|-|TRBV7-9
CASSSPSHGGSLSSYNEQFF
TGTGCCAGCAGCTCGCCTTCGCATGGGGGGTCGTTGAGCTCCTACAATGAGCAGTTCTTC
>few|TRBJ2-7|TRBD2|TRBV6-2/TRBV6-3
CASRDTTSGGEQYF
TGTGCCAGCAGGGATACGACTAGCGGGGGGGAGCAGTACTTC
>-|TRBJ2-4|-|TRBV5-1
CASSFQQGRGQYF
TGCGCCAGCAGCTTCCAACAGGGAAGGGGGCAGTACTTC
>-|TRBJ2-5|TRBD2|TRBV20-1
CSARGTSGRETQYF
TGCAGTGCTAGAGGGACTAGCGGTAGGGAGACCCAGTACTTC
>-|TRBJ2-1|TRBD1|TRBV25-1
CASSHGTGPYNEQFF
TGTGCCAGCAGTCACGGGACAGGGCCCTACAATGAGCAGTTCTTC
>-|TRBJ2-3|TRBD2|TRBV11-2
CASSPGLGRDTQYF
TGTGCCAGCAGCCCCGGACTAGGAAGGGATACGCAGTATTTT
>few|TRBJ1-2|-|TRBV29-1
CSVETGIDYGYTF
TGCAGCGTTGAAACGGGTATCGACTATGGCTACACCTTC
>-|TRBJ1-2|TRBD1|TRBV6-1
CASSGLGTGVYHYYGYTF
TGTGCCAGCAGCGGATTGGGGACAGGGGTCTACCATTACTATGGCTACACCTTC
>-|TRBJ2-7|-|TRBV28
CASSGQSISYEQYF
TGTGCCAGCAGCGGACAGAGTATCTCCTACGAGCAGTACTTC
>once|TRBJ2-3|-|TRBV3-1
CASSQDLSGDTQYF
TGTGCCAGCAGCCAAGATTTAAGCGGAGATACGCAGTATTTT
>-|TRBJ2-7|-|TRBV14
CASSHLGRAYNEQYF
TGTGCCAGCAGCCATCTGGGACGGGCCTACAATGAGCAGTACTTC
>few|TRBJ2-3|TRBD2|TRBV6-5
CASSSRLANTDTQYF
TGTGCCAGCAGTTCCCGACTAGCGAACACAGATACGCAGTATTTT
>-|TRBJ2-6|-|TRBV5-1
CASSLGGTGRGANVLTF
TGCGCCAGCAGCTTGGGGGGGACCGGCCGCGGGGCCAACGTCCTGACTTTC
>few|TRBJ2-3|-|TRBV5-1
CASSLEGQVKTDTQYF
TGCGCCAGCAGCTTGGAAGGGCAGGTGAAAACAGATACGCAGTATTTT
>-|TRBJ2-3|-|TRBV7-2
CASRQGTFGSDTQYF
TGTGCCAGCAGGCAAGGGACATTCGGGTCAGATACGCAGTATTTT
>once|TRBJ2-2|-|TRBV12-3/TRBV12-4
CASSSFFTGELFF
TGTGCCAGCAGTTCTTTTTTTACCGGGGAGCTGTTTTTT
>-|TRBJ2-7|-|TRBV14
CASSQGQASYEQYF
TGTGCCAGCAGCCAAGGACAGGCCTCCTACGAGCAGTACTTC